The sequence of this TCR beta chain was determined in a study of T cell clonality in common variable immunodeficiency. Blood samples were heparinized, about 5 to 9 ml per donor. This CDR3 is 14 amino acids long. Germline V lookup: CDR1 SEHNR, CDR2 FQNEAQ (reference sequence). As regards this clone: What it binds is unknown. The sequenced fragment ends 3 residues before the CDR3 boundary, so the rest is inferred from the germline J gene.

Equal genomic DNA amounts from CVID and control samples were sequenced. Only in-frame clones appear in the TCRdb table, and some are missing; sequencing was by immunoSEQ multiplex PCR. Captured here are around 55,000 clones, none seen once; the top ten comprise more than 1.5%. Study findings and constraints: CVID subjects had higher TCRbeta clonality than healthy controls, most marked in about a third. In common variable immunodeficiency, TCR beta chains reportedly carried fewer deletions and N-nucleotide insertions.

V usage is TRBV7-9 and J usage is TRBJ1-2, with a possible D match to TRBD1 (6 bases). This clonotype originated in a person aged 18 to 70 in good health. The sequenced material came from peripheral blood mononuclear cells. The CDR3 protein is CASSLAGASYDYTF. The DNA read from the CDR3 is TGTGCCAGCAGCTTAGCGGGGGCCTCCTACGAC.